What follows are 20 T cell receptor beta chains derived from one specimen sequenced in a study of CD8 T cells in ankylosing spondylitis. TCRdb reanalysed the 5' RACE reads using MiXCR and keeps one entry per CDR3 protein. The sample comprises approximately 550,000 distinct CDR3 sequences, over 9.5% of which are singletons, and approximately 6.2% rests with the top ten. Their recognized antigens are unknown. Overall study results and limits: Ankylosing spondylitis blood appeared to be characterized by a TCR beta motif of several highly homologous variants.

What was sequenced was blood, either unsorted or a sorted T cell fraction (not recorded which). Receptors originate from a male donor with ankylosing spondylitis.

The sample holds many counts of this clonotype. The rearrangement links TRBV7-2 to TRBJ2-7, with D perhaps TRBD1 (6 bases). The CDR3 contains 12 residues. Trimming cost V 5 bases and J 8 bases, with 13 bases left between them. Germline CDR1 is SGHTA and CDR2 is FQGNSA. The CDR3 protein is CASSPNRDKQYF. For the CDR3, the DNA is TGTGCCAGCAGCCCTAACAGGGATAAGCAGTACTTC.

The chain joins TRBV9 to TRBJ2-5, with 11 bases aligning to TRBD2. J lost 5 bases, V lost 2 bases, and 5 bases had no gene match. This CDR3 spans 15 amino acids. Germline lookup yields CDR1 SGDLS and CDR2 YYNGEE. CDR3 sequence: CASSVGLAEVETQYF. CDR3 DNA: TGTGCCAGCAGCGTGGGACTAGCGGAAGTGGAGACCCAGTACTTC.

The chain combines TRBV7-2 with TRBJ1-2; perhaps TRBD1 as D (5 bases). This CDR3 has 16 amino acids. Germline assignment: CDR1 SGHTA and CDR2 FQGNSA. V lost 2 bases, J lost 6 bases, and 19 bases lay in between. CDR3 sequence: CASSLPSWGRRDGYTF. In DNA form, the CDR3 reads TGTGCCAGCAGCTTACCGTCCTGGGGACGGCGCGATGGCTACACCTTC.

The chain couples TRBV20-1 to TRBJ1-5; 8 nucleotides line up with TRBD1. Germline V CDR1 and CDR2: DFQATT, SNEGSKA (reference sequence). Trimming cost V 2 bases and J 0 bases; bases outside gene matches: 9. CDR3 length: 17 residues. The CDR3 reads CSARKAGQVYSNQPQHF. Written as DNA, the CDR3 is TGCAGTGCTAGAAAGGCGGGACAGGTTTATAGCAATCAGCCCCAGCATTTT.

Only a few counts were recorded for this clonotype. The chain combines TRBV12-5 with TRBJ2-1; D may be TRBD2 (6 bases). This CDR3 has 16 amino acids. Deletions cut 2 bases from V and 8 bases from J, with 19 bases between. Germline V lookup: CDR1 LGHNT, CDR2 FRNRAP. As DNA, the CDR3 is TGTGCTAGTGGTTTGATTAGGGACTTAAACGTCCATGAGCAGTTCTTC. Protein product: CASGLIRDLNVHEQFF.

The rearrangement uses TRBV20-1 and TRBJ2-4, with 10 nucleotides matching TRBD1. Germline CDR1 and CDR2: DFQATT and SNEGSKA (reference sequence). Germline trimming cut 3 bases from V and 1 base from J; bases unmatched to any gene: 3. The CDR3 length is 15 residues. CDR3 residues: CSASDRGQAKNIQYF. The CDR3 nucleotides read TGCAGTGCTAGCGACAGGGGGCAGGCCAAAAACATTCAGTACTTC.

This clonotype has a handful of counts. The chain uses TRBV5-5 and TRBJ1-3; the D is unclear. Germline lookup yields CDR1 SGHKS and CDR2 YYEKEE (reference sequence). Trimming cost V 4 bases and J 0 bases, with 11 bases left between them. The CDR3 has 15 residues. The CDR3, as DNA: TGTGCCAGCAGCCCCCGACCGAGCTCTGGAAACACCATATATTTT. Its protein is CASSPRPSSGNTIYF. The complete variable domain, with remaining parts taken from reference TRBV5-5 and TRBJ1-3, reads DAGVTQSPTHLIKTRGQQVTLRCSPISGHKSVSWYQQVLGQGPQFIFQYYEKEERGRGNFPDRFSARQFPNYSSELNVNALLLGDSALYLCASSPRPSSGNTIYFGEGSWLTVV.

The CDR3 loop reads CASSLPLAGSYNEQFF. The CDR3 DNA reads TGCGCCAGCAGCTTACCTCTAGCGGGATCCTACAATGAGCAGTTCTTC. The chain uses TRBV5-1 and TRBJ2-1, with 9 bases aligning to TRBD2. V was pared by 2 bases and J by 1 base, with 4 bases of the junction left unmatched. This CDR3 spans 16 amino acids. Germline lookup yields CDR1 SGHRS and CDR2 YFSETQ.

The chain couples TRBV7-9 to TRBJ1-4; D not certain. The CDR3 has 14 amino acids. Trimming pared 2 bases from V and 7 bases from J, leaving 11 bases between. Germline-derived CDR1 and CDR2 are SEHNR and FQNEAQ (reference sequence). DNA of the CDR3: TGTGCCAGCAGCTTATTACAGCCAGCTGAAAAACTGTTTTTT. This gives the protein CASSLLQPAEKLFF.

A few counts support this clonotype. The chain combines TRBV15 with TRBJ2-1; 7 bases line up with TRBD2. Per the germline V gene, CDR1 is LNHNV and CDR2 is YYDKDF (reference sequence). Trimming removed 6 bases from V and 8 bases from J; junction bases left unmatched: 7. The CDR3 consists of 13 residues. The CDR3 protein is CATRGGSFYEQFF. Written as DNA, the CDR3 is TGTGCCACCAGGGGCGGGAGTTTCTATGAGCAGTTCTTC.

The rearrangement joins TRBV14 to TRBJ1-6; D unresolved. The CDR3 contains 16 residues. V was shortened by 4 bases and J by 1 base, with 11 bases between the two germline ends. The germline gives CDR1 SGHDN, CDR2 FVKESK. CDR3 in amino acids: CASSRQVVSYNSPLHF. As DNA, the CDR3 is TGTGCCAGCAGCCGGCAGGTCGTTTCCTATAATTCACCCCTCCACTTT. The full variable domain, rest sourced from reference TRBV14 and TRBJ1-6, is EAGVTQFPSHSVIEKGQTVTLRCDPISGHDNLYWYRRVMGKEIKFLLHFVKESKQDESGMPNNRFLAERTGGTYSTLKVQPAELEDSGVYFCASSRQVVSYNSPLHFGNGTRLTVT.

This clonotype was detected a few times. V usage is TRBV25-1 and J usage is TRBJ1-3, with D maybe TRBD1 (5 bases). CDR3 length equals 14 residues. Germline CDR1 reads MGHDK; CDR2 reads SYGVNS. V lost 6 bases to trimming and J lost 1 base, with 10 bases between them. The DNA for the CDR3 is TGTGCCAGCAGAGCGCAGGGTTCTGGAAACACCATATATTTT. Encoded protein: CASRAQGSGNTIYF.

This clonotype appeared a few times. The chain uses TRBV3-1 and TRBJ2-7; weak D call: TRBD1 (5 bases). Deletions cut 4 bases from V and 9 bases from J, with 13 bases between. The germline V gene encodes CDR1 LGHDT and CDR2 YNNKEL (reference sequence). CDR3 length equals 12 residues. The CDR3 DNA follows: TGTGCCAGCAGCCCCCAGGGTGGGGCGCAGTACTTC. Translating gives CASSPQGGAQYF.

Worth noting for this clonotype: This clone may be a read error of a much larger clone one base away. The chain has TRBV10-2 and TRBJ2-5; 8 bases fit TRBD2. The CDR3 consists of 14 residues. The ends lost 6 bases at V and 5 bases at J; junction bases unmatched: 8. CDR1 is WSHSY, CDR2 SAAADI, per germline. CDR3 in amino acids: CASRKGLVGETQYF. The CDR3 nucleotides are TGCGCCAGCAGGAAGGGACTAGTAGGCGAGACCCAGTACTTC.

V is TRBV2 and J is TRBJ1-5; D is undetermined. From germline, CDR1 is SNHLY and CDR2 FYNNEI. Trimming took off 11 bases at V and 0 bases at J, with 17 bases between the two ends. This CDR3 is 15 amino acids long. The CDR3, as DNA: TGTGCCTGCGCAAGGGAGGGAGATAGCAATCAGCCCCAGCATTTT. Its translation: CACAREGDSNQPQHF.

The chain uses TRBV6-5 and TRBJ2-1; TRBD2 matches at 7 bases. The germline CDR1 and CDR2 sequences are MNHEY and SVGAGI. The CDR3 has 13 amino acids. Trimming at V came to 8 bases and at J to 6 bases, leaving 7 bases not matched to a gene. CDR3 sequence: CASVRGDVNEQFF. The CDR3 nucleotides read TGTGCCAGCGTTCGGGGGGACGTCAATGAGCAGTTCTTC.

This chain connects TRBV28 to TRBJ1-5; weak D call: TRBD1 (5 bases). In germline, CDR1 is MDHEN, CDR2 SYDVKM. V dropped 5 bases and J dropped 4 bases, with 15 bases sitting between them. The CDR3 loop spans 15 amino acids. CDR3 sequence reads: CASSLWDEGNQPQHF. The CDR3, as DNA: TGTGCCAGCAGTCTTTGGGACGAGGGGAATCAGCCCCAGCATTTT.

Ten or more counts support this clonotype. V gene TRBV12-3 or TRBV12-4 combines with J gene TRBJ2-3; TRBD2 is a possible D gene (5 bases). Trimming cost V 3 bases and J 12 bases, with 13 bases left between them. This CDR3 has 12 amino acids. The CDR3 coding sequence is TGTGCCAGCAGTTTGCGACCGGGGATTCAGTATTTT. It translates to CASSLRPGIQYF.

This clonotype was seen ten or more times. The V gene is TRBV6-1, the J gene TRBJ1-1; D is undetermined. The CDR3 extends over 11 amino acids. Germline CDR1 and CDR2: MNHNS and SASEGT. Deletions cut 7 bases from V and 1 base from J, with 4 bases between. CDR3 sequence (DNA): TGTGCCAGCAAAGAGAACACTGAAGCTTTCTTT. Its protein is CASKENTEAFF.

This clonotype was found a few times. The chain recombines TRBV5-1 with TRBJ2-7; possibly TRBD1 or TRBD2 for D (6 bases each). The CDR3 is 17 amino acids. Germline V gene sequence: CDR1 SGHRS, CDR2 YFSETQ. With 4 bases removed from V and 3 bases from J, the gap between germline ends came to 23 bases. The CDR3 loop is CASSMGGPTGYLYEQYF. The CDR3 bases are TGCGCCAGCAGCATGGGAGGCCCTACAGGGTATCTCTACGAGCAGTACTTC.